A single T cell receptor beta chain is shown here with its context. The CDR3 spans 18 residues. V lost 3 bases to trimming and J lost 6 bases; unmatched junction nucleotides: 15. CDR1 SGHRS and CDR2 YFSETQ come from the germline V gene. The data are from a study of CD8 T cells in Susac syndrome. RNA was extracted with the RNeasy kit, and a quantity of roughly 0.45 to 1 ug was reverse transcribed using random hexamers. One entry per CDR3 protein results from TCRdb running MiXCR on the immunoSEQ multiplex PCR reads. The sample records roughly 330,000 distinct CDR3 sequences, roughly 94% being singletons. High-throughput TCR beta sequencing covered peripheral CD8+ and CD4+ T cells.

This receptor was identified in a human donor with multiple sclerosis. The sample taken for sequencing was CD4+ T cells from PBMCs. The V gene is TRBV5-1, the J gene TRBJ2-1; 10 bases are a match to TRBD2. The CDR3 here is CASSSLPNSGGFSNEQFF. CDR3 nucleotide sequence: TGCGCCAGCAGCTCCCTCCCAAATAGCGGGGGGTTTAGCAATGAGCAGTTCTTC. Full variable domain (missing parts from reference TRBV5-1 and TRBJ2-1): KAGVTQTPRYLIKTRGQQVTLSCSPISGHRSVSWYQQTPGQGLQFLFEYFSETQRNKGNFPGRFSGRQFSNSRSEMNVSTLELGDSALYLCASSSLPNSGGFSNEQFFGPGTRLTVL.